This TCR beta chain was profiled in a study of graft-versus-host responses after intestinal transplantation. Findings of the study overall: High graft-versus-host to host-versus-graft clonal ratios were found in allografts of patients who had graft-donor T cell macrochimerism.

This CDR3 spans 16 amino acids. V lost 3 bases to trimming and J lost 0 bases, with 12 bases between them. CDR1 and CDR2 from the germline V gene are ENHRY and SYGVKD. Comment on this clone: Its target is unknown.

Clones were sequenced by immunoSEQ multiplex PCR, and TCRdb holds only the in-frame ones, with some missing. The data contain 99,000 or so clones, around 93% of them singletons. This receptor was taken from a human donor who was the organ donor for an intestinal transplant. This chain uses TRBV10-3 with TRBJ1-5; D perhaps matches TRBD1 (5 bases). The sequencing used unstimulated CD8+ T cells sorted from spleen or lymph node cells, collected before transplant. This CDR3 reads CAISEPGLNSNQPQHF. CDR3 in DNA: TGTGCCATCAGTGAACCGGGACTGAATAGCAATCAGCCCCAGCATTTT.